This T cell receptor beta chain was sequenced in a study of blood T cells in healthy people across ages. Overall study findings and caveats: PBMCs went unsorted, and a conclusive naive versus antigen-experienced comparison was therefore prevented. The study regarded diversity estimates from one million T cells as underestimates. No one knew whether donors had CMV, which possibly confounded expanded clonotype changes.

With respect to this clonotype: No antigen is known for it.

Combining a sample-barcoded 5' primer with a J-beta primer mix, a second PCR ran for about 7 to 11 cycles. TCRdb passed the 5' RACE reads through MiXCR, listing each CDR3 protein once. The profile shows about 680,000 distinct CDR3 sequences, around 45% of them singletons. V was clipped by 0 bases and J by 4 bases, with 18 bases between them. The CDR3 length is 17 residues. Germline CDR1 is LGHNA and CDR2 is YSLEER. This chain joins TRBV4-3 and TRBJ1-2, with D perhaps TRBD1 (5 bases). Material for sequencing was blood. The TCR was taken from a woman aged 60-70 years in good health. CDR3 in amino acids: CASSQEGQTTNFYGYTF. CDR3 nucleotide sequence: TGCGCCAGCAGCCAAGAGGGGCAGACCACGAACTTCTATGGCTACACCTTC.